A selection of T cell receptor beta chains follows, all from one sample in a study of tumor-infiltrating lymphocytes in primary liver carcinoma. Via MiXCR, TCRdb re-called the multiplex PCR reads, giving one row per CDR3 protein. Among approximately 37,000 distinct CDR3 sequences listed, roughly four fifths were seen once. The material sequenced was liver tumor tissue from sampling region 4. These receptors were taken from a man aged 40-55 years with primary liver carcinoma and hepatitis B virus infection. Each CDR3 is given with its conserved first and last residue. Fields, in order: J gene, D gene, V gene, clone size, CDR3 DNA, CDR3 protein. D genes are given only for firm matches. The size of a clone is reported for some rows only, either as once, few or many, or as a class for expanded clones.

>TRBJ1-2|TRBD1|TRBV19|-
TGTGCTAGTACTACGGGACAGATGATAGGGGGCTACACCTTC
CASTTGQMIGGYTF
>TRBJ1-1|TRBD1|TRBV29-1|medium-sized
TGCAGCGGAGACACAGGGGGCTTCCGAACAACTGAAGCTTTCTTT
CSGDTGGFRTTEAFF
>TRBJ2-2|-|TRBV6-1|-
TGTACCAGCAGTGAAGCCGACACCGGGGAGCTGTTTTTT
CTSSEADTGELFF
>TRBJ2-7|-|TRBV6-5|-
TGTGCCAGCAGCTACTCCCTCGGAGGGGAGGCCTACGAGCAGTACTTC
CASSYSLGGEAYEQYF
>TRBJ1-5|-|TRBV4-1|many
TGCGCCAGCAGCGCGACTGTCAGGTCCCTCAATCAGCCCCAGCATTTT
CASSATVRSLNQPQHF
>TRBJ2-1|-|TRBV5-1|-
TGCGCCAACAGCTTAGGGCTAGTGGGTAACAATGAGCAGTTCTTC
CANSLGLVGNNEQFF
>TRBJ2-3|TRBD2|TRBV7-9|many
TGTGCCAGCAGCTTAACGGCGGGGGTCACAGATACGCAGTATTTT
CASSLTAGVTDTQYF
>TRBJ2-3|-|TRBV7-2|-
TGTGCCAGCGGCTCCGTCAGAACAGGGAGCACAGATACGCAGTATTTT
CASGSVRTGSTDTQYF
>TRBJ1-4|-|TRBV7-9|-
TGTACCAGCAGCTTATCTGGCCAGAATGAAAAACTGTTTTTT
CTSSLSGQNEKLFF
>TRBJ2-7|-|TRBV11-1|-
TGTGCCAGCAAGGGGAAGCGATCCTACGTGCAATACTTC
CASKGKRSYVQYF
>TRBJ2-5|TRBD1|TRBV6-5|-
TGTGCCAGTAGATACAGGGGGACCCAGTACTTC
CASRYRGTQYF
>TRBJ2-7|-|TRBV28|once
TGTGTCAGCAGTTTCCAGGTAAAGTCCTACGAGCAGTACTTC
CVSSFQVKSYEQYF
>TRBJ1-1|-|TRBV4-1|-
TGCGCCAGCAGCCACATATCTGAAGATACTGTAGCCTTCTTT
CASSHISEDTVAFF
>TRBJ1-2|-|TRBV30|-
TGTGCCTGGAGTGTGGCAGGGGTCTATGACTACACCTTC
CAWSVAGVYDYTF
>TRBJ2-3|-|TRBV11-2|-
TGTGTCAGCAGCAGAAGAGGTACAGGCAACACAGATACTCAGTATTTT
CVSSRRGTGNTDTQYF
>TRBJ2-7|TRBD2|TRBV10-3|medium-sized
TGTGCCATCAGGGCTCCCCCCGGGACTAGCCTTACGTCTGGCGAGCAGTACTTC
CAIRAPPGTSLTSGEQYF
>TRBJ2-1|TRBD2|TRBV25-1|-
TGTGCCGGCAGTGAGACTAGCGCTTACAATGAGCGGTTCTTC
CAGSETSAYNERFF
>TRBJ2-1|-|TRBV9|many
TGTGCCAGCAGCGTAGAAGACGGAGGCTACAATGAGCAGTTCTTC
CASSVEDGGYNEQFF
>TRBJ2-3|-|TRBV11-1|-
TGTGCCAGCAGCTCGTTCCGAACAGATACGCAGTGGTTT
CASSSFRTDTQWF
>TRBJ2-2|-|TRBV6-1|-
TGTGCCAGCAAACAGGGCGGTTTCGAGGAGCTGTTTTTT
CASKQGGFEELFF